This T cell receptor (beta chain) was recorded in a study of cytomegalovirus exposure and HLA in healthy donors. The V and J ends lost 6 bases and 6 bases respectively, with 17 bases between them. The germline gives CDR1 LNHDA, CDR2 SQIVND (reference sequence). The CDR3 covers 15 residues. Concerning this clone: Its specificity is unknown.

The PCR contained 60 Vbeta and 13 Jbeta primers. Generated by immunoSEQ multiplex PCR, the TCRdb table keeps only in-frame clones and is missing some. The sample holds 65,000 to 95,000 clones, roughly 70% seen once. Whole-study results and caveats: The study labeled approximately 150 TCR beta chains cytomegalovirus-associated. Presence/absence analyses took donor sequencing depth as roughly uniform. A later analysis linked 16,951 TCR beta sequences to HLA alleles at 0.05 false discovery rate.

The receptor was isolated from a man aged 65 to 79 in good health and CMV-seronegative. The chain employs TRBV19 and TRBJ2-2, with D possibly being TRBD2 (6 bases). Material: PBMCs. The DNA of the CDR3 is TGTGCCAGTAGCCCGACACCGCCGGGGGCCGGGGAGCTGTTTTTT. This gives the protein CASSPTPPGAGELFF.